The present T cell receptor (beta chain) was sequenced within a study of glioma-infiltrating T cells. Whole-study results and caveats: Above-expected tissue-blood divergence occurred in all gliomas, most in low-grade ones.

Using RNA template, CDR3s of TCR alpha and beta were amplified with iRepertoire arm-PCR. TCRdb used MiXCR to reprocess the multiplex PCR reads, holding one entry per CDR3 protein. The table has around 100,000 distinct CDR3 sequences, around 28% seen once. This clonotype has only a few counts. Its antigen is not identified. Possible read error: a much larger clone is one base away. The source is a human donor with low-grade glioma or glioblastoma, undergoing nonglioma brain surgery, or in good health (not recorded which). Sequencing was done on a sample of glioma tissue, nonneoplastic brain tissue, or PBMCs (not recorded which).

The CDR3 DNA follows: TGTGCCAGCAGGGCCAGCGGGGGGCCTAACAATGAGCAGTCCTTC. It yields the protein CASRASGGPNNEQSF. The gene calls are TRBV6-2 or TRBV6-3 and TRBJ2-1; 9 bases fit TRBD2. Germline V gene lookup returns CDR1 MNHEY and CDR2 SVGEGT. The CDR3 covers 15 residues.